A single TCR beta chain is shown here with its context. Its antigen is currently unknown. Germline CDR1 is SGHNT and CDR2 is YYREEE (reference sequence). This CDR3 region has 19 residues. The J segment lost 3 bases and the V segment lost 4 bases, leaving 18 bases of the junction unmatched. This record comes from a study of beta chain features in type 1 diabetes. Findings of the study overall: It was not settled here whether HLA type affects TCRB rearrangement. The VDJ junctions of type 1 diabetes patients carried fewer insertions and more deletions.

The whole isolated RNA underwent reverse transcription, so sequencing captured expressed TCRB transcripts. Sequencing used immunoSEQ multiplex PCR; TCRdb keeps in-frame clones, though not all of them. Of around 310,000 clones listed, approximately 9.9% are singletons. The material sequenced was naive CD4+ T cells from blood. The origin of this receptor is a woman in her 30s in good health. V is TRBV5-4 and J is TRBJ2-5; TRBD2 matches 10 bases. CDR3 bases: TGTGCCAGCAGCCCATCGGTTATGGGGAGCGGGAGGGCCAAAGAGACCCAGTACTTC. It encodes CASSPSVMGSGRAKETQYF.